These 29 T cell receptor beta chains came from one sample sequenced in a study of patients and donors after allogeneic stem cell transplantation. TCRdb independently ran MiXCR on the RT-PCR reads; one entry per CDR3 protein. The table records hundreds of thousands of distinct CDR3 sequences, around 15% of them present only once. The material sequenced was blood, either unsorted or a sorted T cell fraction (not recorded which). The source is a human donor who was either an allogeneic HSCT recipient or a stem cell or donor lymphocyte infusion donor (not recorded which). It is not recorded whose cells these are; they may come from a transplant donor.

The chain couples TRBV12-5 to TRBJ2-7; D is unresolved. CDR3 size: 13 residues. Trimming shortened V by 2 bases and J by 2 bases, and 7 bases separated the two germline ends. In germline, CDR1 is LGHNT, CDR2 FRNRAP. The CDR3 spells CASGLPSPYEQYF. The DNA for the CDR3 is TGTGCTAGTGGTTTGCCCTCTCCCTACGAGCAGTACTTC.

The CDR3 region has the DNA TGTGCCATTGGGGCGGTCTATGGCTACACCTTC. This sequence encodes CAIGAVYGYTF. The genes are TRBV12-3 or TRBV12-4 and TRBJ1-2; perhaps TRBD1 as D (5 bases). Trimming cost V 10 bases and J 4 bases, with 10 bases left between them. The CDR3 is 11 amino acids.

The V gene is TRBV13, the J gene TRBJ1-1, with 7 bases aligning to TRBD1. V lost 4 bases and J lost 4; bases outside the gene matches: 15. Germline V gene data show CDR1 as PRHDT and CDR2 as FYEKMQ (reference sequence). This CDR3 spans 17 amino acids. Written as DNA, the CDR3 is TGTGCCAGCAGCTCCGATTTTCGGGAGGGGGCTGGCACTGAAGCTTTCTTT. Its protein is CASSSDFREGAGTEAFF.

The chain is built from TRBV7-9 and TRBJ2-5, with D uncertain. V lost 4 bases and J lost 1, with 19 bases in between. Germline V gene lookup returns CDR1 SEHNR and CDR2 FQNEAQ (reference sequence). This CDR3 region has 17 residues. This chain's CDR3 is CASSSQGPGRSQETQYF. The CDR3 nucleotides are TGTGCCAGCAGCTCCCAAGGGCCGGGTAGGTCCCAAGAGACCCAGTACTTC.

The chain employs TRBV7-7 and TRBJ2-5; D may be TRBD1 or TRBD2 (7 bases each). The V end was cut by 1 base, the J end by 4 bases, with 13 bases between. Germline CDR1 SSHAT, CDR2 FNYEAQ (reference sequence). This CDR3 has 15 residues. The CDR3 spells CASSLVAGDRETQYF. The CDR3 DNA follows: TGTGCCAGCAGCTTAGTGGCGGGGGACAGAGAGACCCAGTACTTC.

This clonotype appeared a single time. This sequence joins TRBV19 and TRBJ2-7; perhaps D is TRBD1 or TRBD2 (5 bases each). Germline CDR1 and CDR2: LNHDA and SQIVND (reference sequence). CDR3 size: 14 residues. Trimming took off 10 bases at V and 2 bases at J, with 18 bases between the two ends. The CDR3 region has the DNA TGTGCCACTCGCGAGGGGCCCATTCCCTACGAGCAGTACTTC. Translation gives CATREGPIPYEQYF.

V gene TRBV29-1 combines with J gene TRBJ2-7; the match to TRBD1 covers 8 bases. CDR3 size: 14 residues. The J segment lost 2 bases and the V segment lost 4 bases, leaving 7 bases of the junction unmatched. Germline V lookup: CDR1 SQVTM, CDR2 ANQGSEA. Here the CDR3 DNA reads TGCAGCGTTGTGTCCGGACAGGGAGCCTACGAGCAGTACTTC. It codes for CSVVSGQGAYEQYF.

The rearrangement links TRBV20-1 to TRBJ2-7; D gene uncertain. Trimming removed 3 bases from V and 0 bases from J, with 12 bases in between. CDR1 is DFQATT and CDR2 is SNEGSKA in the germline V gene (reference sequence). The length of the CDR3 is 14 residues. CDR3: CSASNRHFSYEQYF. DNA of the CDR3: TGCAGTGCTAGTAACCGCCACTTCTCCTACGAGCAGTACTTC.

This clonotype was detected only a few times. The J gene is TRBJ2-2, the V gene TRBV4-1; D is undetermined. V was trimmed by 1 base and J by 6 bases, leaving 12 bases between them. Germline CDR1 reads MGHRA; CDR2 reads YSYEKL. The CDR3 contains 15 residues. The CDR3 DNA follows: TGCGCCAGCAGCCAAGTAGACCGTTTGTCCGGGGAGCTGTTTTTT. Translated, it gives CASSQVDRLSGELFF.

The chain joins TRBV12-3 or TRBV12-4 to TRBJ2-1; 11 bases agree with TRBD2. This CDR3 contains 14 residues. V was clipped by 5 bases and J by 10 bases; unmatched bases: 7. The CDR3, as DNA: TGTGCCAGCAGTCCATTAGCGGGGGGGCGCGAGCAGTTCTTC. Translating it yields CASSPLAGGREQFF.

This clonotype was observed at least ten times. The chain has TRBV12-3 or TRBV12-4 and TRBJ2-2; no definite D call. V gave up 6 bases and J gave up 4 bases, with 6 bases separating them. The CDR3 runs 12 residues. In nucleotides, the CDR3 is TGTGCCAGCAGGCTGGCCACCGGGGAGCTGTTTTTT. Translation: CASRLATGELFF.

At least ten counts were recorded for this clonotype. The chain employs TRBV12-3 or TRBV12-4 and TRBJ2-3; D not certain. The length of the CDR3 is 15 residues. Trimming removed 2 bases at V and 1 base at J, with 10 bases between. CDR3 region: CASSLRQKGTDTQYF. The CDR3 bases are TGTGCCAGCAGTTTAAGACAAAAAGGCACAGATACGCAGTATTTT.

Turning to this clonotype: A much larger clone lies one base from this, so it may be a read error. The rearrangement uses TRBV5-6 and TRBJ2-3, with D uncertain. The germline V and J ends were trimmed by 4 bases and 2 bases, with 11 bases remaining between them. Germline V CDR1 and CDR2: SGHDT, YYEEEE. This CDR3 spans 14 amino acids. CDR3 region: CASSPDVPTDTQYF. Written as DNA, the CDR3 is TGTGCCAGCAGCCCGGATGTCCCCACAGATACGCAGTATTTT.

This clonotype turned up a few times. The gene calls are TRBV7-9 and TRBJ2-1; 10 nucleotides line up with TRBD2. Germline lookup yields CDR1 SEHNR and CDR2 FQNEAQ (reference sequence). V shed 5 bases, J shed 5 bases, and the junction held 6 bases outside the gene matches. This CDR3 comprises 15 residues. The CDR3 loop is CASSPSGLADNEQFF. CDR3 in DNA: TGTGCCAGCAGCCCCTCCGGACTAGCGGACAATGAGCAGTTCTTC.

This clonotype was found a few times. This chain uses TRBV30 with TRBJ2-3; perhaps TRBD2 as D (5 bases). There are 12 residues in the CDR3. CDR1 is GTSNPN, CDR2 SVGIG, per germline (reference sequence). Deletions cut 4 bases from V and 6 bases from J, with 11 bases between. The CDR3 sequence is CAWIAGRDTQYF. Here the CDR3 DNA reads TGTGCCTGGATTGCGGGCAGGGATACGCAGTATTTT. Complete variable domain (other parts from reference TRBV30 and TRBJ2-3): SQTIHQWPATLVQPVGSPLSLECTVEGTSNPNLYWYRQAAGRGLQLLFYSVGIGQISSEVPQNLSASRPQDRQFILSSKKLLLSDSGFYLCAWIAGRDTQYFGPGTRLTVL.

This clonotype occurred a few times. V usage is TRBV4-3 and J usage is TRBJ2-1, with no clear D. The germline V gene encodes CDR1 LGHNA and CDR2 YSLEER. This CDR3 is built from 19 residues. V was pared by 1 base and J by 0 bases, with 19 bases between. The CDR3 spells CASSQVIYAPPSSYNEQFF. In DNA form, the CDR3 reads TGCGCCAGCAGCCAAGTGATTTATGCACCGCCAAGCTCCTACAATGAGCAGTTCTTC.

In its sample, this clonotype was seen many times. The V gene is TRBV12-3 or TRBV12-4, the J gene TRBJ2-7; TRBD2 aligns across 7 bases. CDR3 length: 13 amino acids. V was clipped by 3 bases and J by 5 bases; unmatched bases: 4. The CDR3 DNA follows: TGTGCCAGCAGTTTTGGGGGGGATAACGAGCAGTACTTC. Its protein is CASSFGGDNEQYF.

The J gene is TRBJ1-1, the V gene TRBV9; D may be TRBD1 (6 bases). Germline V gene data show CDR1 as SGDLS and CDR2 as YYNGEE. V was shortened by 2 bases and J by 2 bases, with 13 bases between the two germline ends. The CDR3 consists of 15 residues. The CDR3: CASSVRTDFNTEAFF. In nucleotides, the CDR3 is TGTGCCAGCAGCGTCCGGACAGATTTCAACACTGAAGCTTTCTTT.

The rearrangement links TRBV27 to TRBJ2-7, with TRBD2 identical over 10 bases. The CDR3 is 15 residues long. Trimming cost V 5 bases and J 4 bases; bases outside gene matches: 8. Germline CDR1 and CDR2: MNHEY and SMNVEV (reference sequence). The CDR3 is CASSLKLAGKYEQYF. CDR3 DNA: TGTGCCAGCAGTCTTAAACTAGCGGGGAAATACGAGCAGTACTTC.

The rearrangement links TRBV5-6 to TRBJ2-7; 12 bases match TRBD2. This CDR3 is built from 17 residues. Germline CDR1 is SGHDT and CDR2 is YYEEEE. V shed 0 bases and J 0 bases; nucleotides not matched to a gene: 4. CDR3 region: CASSLGATSGSSYEQYF. The CDR3 DNA is TGTGCCAGCAGCTTGGGGGCGACTAGCGGGAGCTCCTACGAGCAGTACTTC.

The chain joins TRBV20-1 to TRBJ1-2; tentative D call: TRBD1 (6 bases). V lost 3 bases, J lost 3 bases, and 17 bases lay in between. The germline V gene has CDR1 DFQATT and CDR2 SNEGSKA (reference sequence). The CDR3 length is 15 residues. The CDR3 sequence is CSARRGAGTDYGYTF. For the CDR3, the DNA is TGCAGTGCTAGGAGGGGGGCGGGGACGGACTATGGCTACACCTTC.

This rearrangement joins TRBV12-5 to TRBJ2-7; no definite D call. Deletions cut 4 bases from V and 4 bases from J, with 11 bases between. This CDR3 comprises 13 residues. Per germline, CDR1 LGHNT and CDR2 FRNRAP. The CDR3 here is CASGSLPSYEQYF. CDR3 bases: TGTGCTAGTGGTTCCCTTCCCAGTTACGAGCAGTACTTC.

A few counts support this clonotype. The chain links TRBV20-1 to TRBJ1-5; 9 bases agree with TRBD1. This CDR3 has 13 residues. The germline V gene has CDR1 DFQATT and CDR2 SNEGSKA (reference sequence). The ends lost 5 bases at V and 9 bases at J; junction bases unmatched: 8. The CDR3 reads CSAGDRVLRPQHF. The CDR3 DNA reads TGCAGTGCTGGGGACAGGGTTTTAAGGCCCCAGCATTTT.

This clonotype has a handful of counts. The V call is TRBV3-1, the J call TRBJ1-1, with TRBD1 as a possible D gene (5 bases). The germline V and J ends were trimmed by 4 bases and 2 bases, with 14 bases remaining between them. CDR1 and CDR2 from the germline V gene are LGHDT and YNNKEL (reference sequence). This CDR3 comprises 15 residues. In DNA, the CDR3 is TGTGCCAGCAGCCCAAATCGACAGACCAACACTGAAGCTTTCTTT. It codes for CASSPNRQTNTEAFF.

This clonotype was seen only a few times. The chain employs TRBV6-1 and TRBJ1-6, with D uncertain. CDR1 and CDR2 from the germline V gene are MNHNS and SASEGT. The CDR3 totals 15 residues. With 6 bases removed from V and 7 bases from J, the gap between germline ends came to 16 bases. The CDR3: CASRPRPILNSPLHF. Here the CDR3 DNA reads TGTGCCAGCAGACCCAGACCTATACTGAATTCACCCCTCCACTTT.

The rearrangement joins TRBV29-1 to TRBJ2-2, with D hard to call. The germline V and J ends were trimmed by 5 bases and 1 base, with 8 bases remaining between them. This CDR3 is built from 13 residues. The germline V gene encodes CDR1 SQVTM and CDR2 ANQGSEA. In DNA, the CDR3 is TGCAGCGTTTCAGTGGGGAACACCGGGGAGCTGTTTTTT. Translating it yields CSVSVGNTGELFF.

This chain joins TRBV3-1 and TRBJ2-1; 8 bases line up with TRBD2. The CDR3 loop spans 15 amino acids. Germline values: CDR1 LGHDT, CDR2 YNNKEL (reference sequence). Trimming at V came to 3 bases and at J to 4 bases, leaving 5 bases not matched to a gene. DNA for the CDR3: TGTGCCAGCAGCCACGCGGGAGGAAGTTACAATGAGCAGTTCTTC. Encoded protein: CASSHAGGSYNEQFF.

The chain employs TRBV7-2 and TRBJ2-7; D remains unclear. The CDR3 covers 17 residues. Germline CDR1 and CDR2: SGHTA and FQGNSA. Trimming shortened V by 5 bases and J by 3 bases, and 23 bases separated the two germline ends. The CDR3 sequence is CASSPRASAAGYYEQYF. Written as DNA, the CDR3 is TGTGCCAGCAGCCCCCGCGCGTCTGCTGCTGGGTACTACGAGCAGTACTTC.

At least ten counts were recorded for this clonotype. The CDR3 loop is CASSQFTGTGNEKLFF. In DNA form, the CDR3 reads TGCGCCAGCAGCCAATTTACCGGGACAGGGAATGAAAAACTGTTTTTT. The chain carries TRBV4-1 and TRBJ1-4; 9 bases align to TRBD1. This CDR3 contains 16 residues. V lost 2 bases and J lost 5; bases outside the gene matches: 6. In germline, CDR1 is MGHRA, CDR2 YSYEKL.